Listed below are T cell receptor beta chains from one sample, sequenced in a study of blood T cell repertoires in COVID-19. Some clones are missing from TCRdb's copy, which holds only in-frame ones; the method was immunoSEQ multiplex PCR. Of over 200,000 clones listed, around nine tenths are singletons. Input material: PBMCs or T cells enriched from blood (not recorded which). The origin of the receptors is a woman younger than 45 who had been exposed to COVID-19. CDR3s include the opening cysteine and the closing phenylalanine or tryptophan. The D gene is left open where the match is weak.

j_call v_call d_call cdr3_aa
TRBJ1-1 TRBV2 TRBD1 CARSTGGQSTEAFF
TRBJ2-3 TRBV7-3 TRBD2 CASSSTGTSGLGDTQYF
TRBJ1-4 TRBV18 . CASSPRGSNEKLFF
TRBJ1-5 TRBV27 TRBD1 CASSLLAGGHSQPQHF
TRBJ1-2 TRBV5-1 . CASSLAEQGRGYTF
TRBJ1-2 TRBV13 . CASSTGLYGYTF
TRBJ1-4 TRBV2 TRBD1 CASSGTGATNEKLFF
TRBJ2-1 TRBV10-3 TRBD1 CAIRRTGTGSYNEQFF
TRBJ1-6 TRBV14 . CASGAGVNSPLHF
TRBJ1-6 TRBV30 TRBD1 CAWSPGQGASPLHF
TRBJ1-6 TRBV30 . CAWSVGPGTSSPLHF
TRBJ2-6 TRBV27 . CASKRQAGANVLTF
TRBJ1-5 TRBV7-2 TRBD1 CASSLRTGGSNQPQHF
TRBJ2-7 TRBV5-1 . CASSSEQDSYEQYF
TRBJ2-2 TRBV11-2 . CATRSPGRGNTGELFF
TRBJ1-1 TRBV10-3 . CAISTGGGGRSTEAFF
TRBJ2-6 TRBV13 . CASPGTGRSGANVLTF
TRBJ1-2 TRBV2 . CASRDRGSGYTF
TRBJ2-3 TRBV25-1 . CASSVTESTDTQYF
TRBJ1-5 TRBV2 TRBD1 CASIYRGLGNQPQHF
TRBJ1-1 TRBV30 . CAWRGGRGEAFF
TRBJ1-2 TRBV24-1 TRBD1 CATSERQGYGYTF
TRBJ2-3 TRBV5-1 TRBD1 CASRLTGAGTDTQYF
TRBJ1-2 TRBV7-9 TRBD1 CASSRDRAYNYGYTF
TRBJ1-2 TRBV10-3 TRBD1 CAISDQQGAGYTF
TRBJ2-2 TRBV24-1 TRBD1 CATSDRDRGLGELFF
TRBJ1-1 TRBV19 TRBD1 CASNQGALEAFF
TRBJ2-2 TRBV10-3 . CAISELSGSSGTGELFF
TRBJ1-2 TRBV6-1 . CASSEAGVDLGGYTF
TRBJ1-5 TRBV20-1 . CSASGGRRSNQPQHF
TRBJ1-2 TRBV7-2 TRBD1 CASSNRGDGGGYTF